These 3 T cell receptor beta chains share one sample of origin, sequenced in a study of cytomegalovirus exposure and HLA in healthy donors. Profiling relied on immunoSEQ multiplex PCR, and the TCRdb table lists in-frame clones only, not all of them. Among around 400,000 clones listed, 86% were seen once. Sequencing was done on a sample of PBMCs. The receptor set was obtained from a woman aged 18-29 years in good health and CMV-seronegative.

This chain uses TRBV7-9 with TRBJ1-5; D perhaps matches TRBD1 (5 bases). This CDR3 is built from 15 residues. The germline V and J ends were trimmed by 5 bases and 2 bases, with 13 bases remaining between them. CDR1 SEHNR and CDR2 FQNEAQ come from the germline V gene (reference sequence). The CDR3 nucleotides are TGTGCCAGCAGCGCAGGGAATGAGGGCAATCAGCCCCAGCATTTT. Encoded protein: CASSAGNEGNQPQHF.

The gene calls are TRBV6-1 and TRBJ1-2; 11 positions agree with TRBD1. The J segment lost 7 bases and the V segment lost 6 bases, leaving 10 bases of the junction unmatched. The germline gives CDR1 MNHNS, CDR2 SASEGT. The CDR3 runs 15 residues. CDR3 nucleotides: TGTGCCAGCAGCATCCCCGGGACAGGGGGGTTTGGCTACACCTTC. This encodes CASSIPGTGGFGYTF.

The J gene is TRBJ1-5, the V gene TRBV4-1; D is ambiguous. CDR3 length: 16 amino acids. Germline CDR1 is MGHRA and CDR2 is YSYEKL. V shed 1 base and J shed 2 bases, with 12 bases lying between them. For the CDR3, the DNA is TGCGCCAGCAGCCAAGTGGCCAACGGAGGCAATCAGCCCCAGCATTTT. The encoded protein is CASSQVANGGNQPQHF.